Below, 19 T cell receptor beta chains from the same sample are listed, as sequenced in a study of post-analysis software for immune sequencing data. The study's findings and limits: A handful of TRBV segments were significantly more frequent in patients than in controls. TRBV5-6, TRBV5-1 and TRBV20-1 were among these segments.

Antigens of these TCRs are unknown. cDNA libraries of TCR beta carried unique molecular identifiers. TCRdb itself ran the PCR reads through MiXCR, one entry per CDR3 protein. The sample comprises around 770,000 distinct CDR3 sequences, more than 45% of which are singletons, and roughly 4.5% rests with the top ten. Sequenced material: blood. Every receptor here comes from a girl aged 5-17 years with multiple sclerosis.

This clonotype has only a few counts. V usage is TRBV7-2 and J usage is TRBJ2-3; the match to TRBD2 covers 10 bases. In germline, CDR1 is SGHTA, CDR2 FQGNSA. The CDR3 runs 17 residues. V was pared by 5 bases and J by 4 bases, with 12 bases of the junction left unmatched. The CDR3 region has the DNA TGTGCCAGCAGCCCCAAATCCAGCGGGAGGGGGCCAGATACGCAGTATTTT. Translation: CASSPKSSGRGPDTQYF.

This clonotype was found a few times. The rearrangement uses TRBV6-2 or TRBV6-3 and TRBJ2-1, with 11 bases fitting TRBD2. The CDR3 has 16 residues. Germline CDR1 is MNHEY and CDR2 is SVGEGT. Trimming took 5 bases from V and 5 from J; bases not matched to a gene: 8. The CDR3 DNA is TGTGCCAGCAGTAATAGACCGGGACTAGCGGACAATGAGCAGTTCTTC. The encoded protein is CASSNRPGLADNEQFF.

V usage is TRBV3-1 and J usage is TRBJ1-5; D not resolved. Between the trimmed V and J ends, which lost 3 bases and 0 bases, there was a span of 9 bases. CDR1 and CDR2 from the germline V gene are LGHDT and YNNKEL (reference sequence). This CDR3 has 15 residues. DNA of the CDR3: TGTGCCAGCAGCCAGTTTGCGGATAGCAATCAGCCCCAGCATTTT. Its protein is CASSQFADSNQPQHF.

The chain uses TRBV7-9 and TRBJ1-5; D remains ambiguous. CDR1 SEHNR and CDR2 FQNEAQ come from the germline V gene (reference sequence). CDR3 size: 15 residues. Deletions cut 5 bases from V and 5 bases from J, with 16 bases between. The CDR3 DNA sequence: TGTGCCAGCAGCGCGGATAGTTGGGCGGATCAGCCCCAGCATTTT. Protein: CASSADSWADQPQHF.

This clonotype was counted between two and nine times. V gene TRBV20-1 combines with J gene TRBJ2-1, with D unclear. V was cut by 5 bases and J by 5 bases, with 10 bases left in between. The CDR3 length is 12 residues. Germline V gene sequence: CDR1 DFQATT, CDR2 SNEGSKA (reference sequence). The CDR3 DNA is TGCAGTGCTGCTACTACTAACAATGAGCAGTTCTTC. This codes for CSAATTNNEQFF.

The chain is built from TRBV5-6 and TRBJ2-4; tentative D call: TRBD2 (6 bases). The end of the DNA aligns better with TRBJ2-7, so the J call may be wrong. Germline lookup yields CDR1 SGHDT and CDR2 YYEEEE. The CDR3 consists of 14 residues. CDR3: CASSGVAATYEQYF. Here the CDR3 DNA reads TGTGCCAGCAGCGGGGTAGCGGCAACCTACGAGCAGTACTTC.

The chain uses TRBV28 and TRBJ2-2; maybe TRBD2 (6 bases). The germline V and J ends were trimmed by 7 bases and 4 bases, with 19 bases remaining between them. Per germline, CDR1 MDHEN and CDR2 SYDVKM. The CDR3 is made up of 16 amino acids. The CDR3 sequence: CASNAPAGRTTGELFF. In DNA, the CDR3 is TGTGCCAGCAACGCTCCGGCGGGGAGGACCACCGGGGAGCTGTTTTTT.

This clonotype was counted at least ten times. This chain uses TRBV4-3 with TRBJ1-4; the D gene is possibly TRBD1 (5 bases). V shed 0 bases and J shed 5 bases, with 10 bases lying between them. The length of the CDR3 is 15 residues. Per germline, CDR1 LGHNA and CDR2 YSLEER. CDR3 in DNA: TGCGCCAGCAGCCAAGATCAGGGTTGGAATGAAAAACTGTTTTTT. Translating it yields CASSQDQGWNEKLFF.

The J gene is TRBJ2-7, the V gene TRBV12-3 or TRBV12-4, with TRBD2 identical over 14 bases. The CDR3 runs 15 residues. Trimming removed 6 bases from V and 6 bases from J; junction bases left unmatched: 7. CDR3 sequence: CASRPGLAGVSEQYF. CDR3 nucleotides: TGTGCCAGCAGACCGGGACTAGCGGGAGTTTCCGAGCAGTACTTC.

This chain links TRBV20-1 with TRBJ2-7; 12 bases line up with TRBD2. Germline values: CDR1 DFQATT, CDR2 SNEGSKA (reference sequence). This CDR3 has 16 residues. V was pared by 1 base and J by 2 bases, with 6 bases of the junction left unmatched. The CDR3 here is CSARARLAGEAYEQYF. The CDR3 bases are TGCAGTGCTAGAGCTCGACTAGCGGGAGAGGCCTACGAGCAGTACTTC.

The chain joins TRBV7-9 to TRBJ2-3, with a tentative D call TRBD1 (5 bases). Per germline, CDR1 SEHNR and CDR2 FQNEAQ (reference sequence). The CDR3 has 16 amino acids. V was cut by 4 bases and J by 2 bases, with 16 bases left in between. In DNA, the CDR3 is TGTGCCAGCAGCTCTAAATCAGGGAACATCACAGATACGCAGTATTTT. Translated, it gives CASSSKSGNITDTQYF.

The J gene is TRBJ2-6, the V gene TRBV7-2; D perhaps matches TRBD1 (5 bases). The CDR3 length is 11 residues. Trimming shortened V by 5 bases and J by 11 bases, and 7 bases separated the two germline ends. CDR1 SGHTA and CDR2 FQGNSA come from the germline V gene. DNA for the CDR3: TGTGCCAGCAGCCTCAGGGACGTCCTGACTTTC. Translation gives CASSLRDVLTF.

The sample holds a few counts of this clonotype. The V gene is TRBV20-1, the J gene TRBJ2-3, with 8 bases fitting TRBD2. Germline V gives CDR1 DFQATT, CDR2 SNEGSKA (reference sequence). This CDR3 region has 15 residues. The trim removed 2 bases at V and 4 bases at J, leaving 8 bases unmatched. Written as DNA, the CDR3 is TGCAGTGCTAGACCAGTAGCGGGATCTCCAGATACGCAGTATTTT. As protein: CSARPVAGSPDTQYF.

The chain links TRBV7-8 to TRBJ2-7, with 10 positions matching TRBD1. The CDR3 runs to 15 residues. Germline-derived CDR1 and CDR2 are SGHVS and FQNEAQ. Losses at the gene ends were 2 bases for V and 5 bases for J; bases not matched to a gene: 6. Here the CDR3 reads CASSLSGTGVHEQYF. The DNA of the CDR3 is TGTGCCAGCAGCTTATCCGGGACAGGGGTTCACGAGCAGTACTTC.

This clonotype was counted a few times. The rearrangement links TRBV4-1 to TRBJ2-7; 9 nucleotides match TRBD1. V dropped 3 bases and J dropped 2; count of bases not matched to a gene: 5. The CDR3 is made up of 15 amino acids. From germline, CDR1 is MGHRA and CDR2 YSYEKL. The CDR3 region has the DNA TGCGCCAGCAGCCACCCGGACAGGGGACCCTACGAGCAGTACTTC. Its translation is CASSHPDRGPYEQYF.

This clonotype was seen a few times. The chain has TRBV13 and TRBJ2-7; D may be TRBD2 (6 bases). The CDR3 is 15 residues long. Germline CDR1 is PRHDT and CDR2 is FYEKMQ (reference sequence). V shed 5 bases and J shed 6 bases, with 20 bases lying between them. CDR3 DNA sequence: TGTGCCAGCAGCCCAACTGTCGGGAGTCTAGGCGAGCAGTACTTC. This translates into CASSPTVGSLGEQYF. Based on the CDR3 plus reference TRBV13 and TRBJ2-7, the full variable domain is AAGVIQSPRHLIKEKRETATLKCYPIPRHDTVYWYQQGPGQDPQFLISFYEKMQSDKGSIPDRFSAQQFSDYHSELNMSSLELGDSALYFCASSPTVGSLGEQYFGPGTRLTVT.

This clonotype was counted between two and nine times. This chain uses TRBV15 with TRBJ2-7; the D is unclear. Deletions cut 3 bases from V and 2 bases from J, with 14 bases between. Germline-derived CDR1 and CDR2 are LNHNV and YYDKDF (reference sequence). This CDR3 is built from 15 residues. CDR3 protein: CATSSGSPSTYEQYF. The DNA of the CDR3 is TGTGCCACCAGCAGCGGCAGCCCCTCTACCTACGAGCAGTACTTC.

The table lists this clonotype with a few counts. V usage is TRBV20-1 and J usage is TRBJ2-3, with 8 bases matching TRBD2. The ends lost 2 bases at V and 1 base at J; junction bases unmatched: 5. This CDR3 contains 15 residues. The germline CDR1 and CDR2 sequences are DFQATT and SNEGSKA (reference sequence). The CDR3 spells CSARPPGLGTDTQYF. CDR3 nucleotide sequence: TGCAGTGCTAGACCACCGGGACTAGGCACAGATACGCAGTATTTT.

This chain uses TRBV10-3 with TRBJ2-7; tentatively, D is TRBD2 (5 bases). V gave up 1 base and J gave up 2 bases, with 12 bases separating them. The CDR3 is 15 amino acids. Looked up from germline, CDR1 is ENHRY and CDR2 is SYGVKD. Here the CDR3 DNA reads TGTGCCATCAGTGAGTTGGCCAGGAGGACCTACGAGCAGTACTTC. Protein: CAISELARRTYEQYF.